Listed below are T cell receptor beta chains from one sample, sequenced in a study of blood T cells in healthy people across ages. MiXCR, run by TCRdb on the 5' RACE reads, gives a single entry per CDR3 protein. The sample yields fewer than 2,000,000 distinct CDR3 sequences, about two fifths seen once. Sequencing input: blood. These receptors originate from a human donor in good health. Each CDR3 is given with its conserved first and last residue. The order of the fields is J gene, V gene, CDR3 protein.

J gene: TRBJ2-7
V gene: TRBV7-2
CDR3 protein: CASSFQTSGGANYEQYF

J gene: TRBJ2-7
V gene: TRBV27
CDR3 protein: CASSRDRLGRDEQYF

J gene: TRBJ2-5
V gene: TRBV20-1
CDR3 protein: CSARGTGTGQHQETQYF

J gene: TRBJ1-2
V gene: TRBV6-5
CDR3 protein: CASSFHRGSNYGYTF

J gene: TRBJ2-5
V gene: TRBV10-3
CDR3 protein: CAISESRGMPAYGQYF

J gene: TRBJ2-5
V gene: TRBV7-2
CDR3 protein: CASSLADLWGRGTQYF

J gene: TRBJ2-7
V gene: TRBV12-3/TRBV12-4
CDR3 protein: CASSGDGSSYEQYF

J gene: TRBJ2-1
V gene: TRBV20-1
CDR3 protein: CSAATGTSYPLRFF

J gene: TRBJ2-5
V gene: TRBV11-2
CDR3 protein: CASGLRGLQETQYF

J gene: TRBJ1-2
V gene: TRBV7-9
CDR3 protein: CASSLEYVAGDNYGYTF

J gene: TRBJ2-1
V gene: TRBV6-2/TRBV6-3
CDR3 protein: CASSTLRGSEQFF

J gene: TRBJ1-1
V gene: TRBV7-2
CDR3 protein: CASSLTSYSEAFF

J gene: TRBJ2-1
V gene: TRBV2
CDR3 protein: CASSEESAGGNEQFF

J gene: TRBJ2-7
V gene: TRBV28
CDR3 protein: CASSSPGVRSSYEQYF

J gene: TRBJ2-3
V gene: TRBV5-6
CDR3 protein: CASSLAMDKSQYF

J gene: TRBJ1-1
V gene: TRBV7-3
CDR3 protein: CASSLNRVTEAFF

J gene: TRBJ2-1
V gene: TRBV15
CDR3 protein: CATRRHWGTQYNEQFF

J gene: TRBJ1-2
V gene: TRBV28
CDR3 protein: CASSFSGWGYTF

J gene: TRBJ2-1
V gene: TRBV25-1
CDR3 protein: CASSEFTGGGYNEQFF

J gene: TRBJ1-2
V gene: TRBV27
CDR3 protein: CASSLIPPARKGYTF

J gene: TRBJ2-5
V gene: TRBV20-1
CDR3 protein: CSASVTGGIVETQYF

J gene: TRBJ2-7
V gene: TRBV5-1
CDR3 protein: CASSLELPATYEQYF

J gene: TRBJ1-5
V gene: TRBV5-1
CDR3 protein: CASSLGPPSNQPQHF

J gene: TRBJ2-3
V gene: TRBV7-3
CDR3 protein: CASSLVSGPPDTQYF

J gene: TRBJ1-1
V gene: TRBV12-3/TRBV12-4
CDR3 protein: CASSDRTPYLNTEAFF

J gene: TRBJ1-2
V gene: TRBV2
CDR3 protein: CASSSGQRNYGYTF

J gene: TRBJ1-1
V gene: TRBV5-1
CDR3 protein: CASSWTKGRTEAFF

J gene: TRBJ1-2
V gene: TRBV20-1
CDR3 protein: CSASTGQGANYGYTF

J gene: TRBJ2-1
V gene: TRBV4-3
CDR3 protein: CASSQGIGIQFF

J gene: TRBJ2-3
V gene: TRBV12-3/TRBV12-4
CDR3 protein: CASRPRQGPSTDTQYF

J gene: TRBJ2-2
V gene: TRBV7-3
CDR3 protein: CASSRDRVDNTGELFF

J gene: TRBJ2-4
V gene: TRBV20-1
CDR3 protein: CSAAGTGNIHEQYF

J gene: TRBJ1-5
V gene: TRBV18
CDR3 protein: CASSYGTPGNQPQHF

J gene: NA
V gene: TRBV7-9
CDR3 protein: CASSPQPTEYEQYF

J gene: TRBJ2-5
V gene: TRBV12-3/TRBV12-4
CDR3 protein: CASSLAGATQETQYF

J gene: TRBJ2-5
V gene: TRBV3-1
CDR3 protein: CASSQVGFAETQYF

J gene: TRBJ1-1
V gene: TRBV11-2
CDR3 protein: CASTWGGNEAFF

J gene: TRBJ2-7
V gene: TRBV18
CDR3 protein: CASSPGTAIWNEQYF

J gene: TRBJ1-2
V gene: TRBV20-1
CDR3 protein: CSARQYSGGNGYTF

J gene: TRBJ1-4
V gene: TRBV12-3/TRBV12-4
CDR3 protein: CASRRGPLEKLFF

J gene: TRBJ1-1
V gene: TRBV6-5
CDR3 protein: CASSYLMGSWGTEAFF

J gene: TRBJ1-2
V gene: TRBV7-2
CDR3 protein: CASSLVLAGYGYTF

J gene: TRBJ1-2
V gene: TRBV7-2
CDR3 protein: CASSLVGGRGYTF

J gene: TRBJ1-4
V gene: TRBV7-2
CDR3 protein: CASSLMEPNEKLFF

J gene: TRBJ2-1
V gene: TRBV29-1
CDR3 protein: CSVDIGINNEQFF

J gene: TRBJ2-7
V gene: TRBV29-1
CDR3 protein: CIVEVQGTFDEQYF

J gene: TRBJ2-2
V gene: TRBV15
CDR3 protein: CATSRGAGGNTGELFF

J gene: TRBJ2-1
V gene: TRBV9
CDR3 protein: CASSVVNEQFF

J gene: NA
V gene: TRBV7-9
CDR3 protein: CASSHQRGPSYEQYF

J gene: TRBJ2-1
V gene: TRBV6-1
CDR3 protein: CASRSPLAGQGAHGEQFF

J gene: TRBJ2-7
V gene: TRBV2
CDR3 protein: CASKRDSYEQYF

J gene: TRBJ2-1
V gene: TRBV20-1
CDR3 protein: CSARAPGHVTFLQFF

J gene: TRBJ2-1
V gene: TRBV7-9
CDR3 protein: CASSPRTSGGAHEQFF

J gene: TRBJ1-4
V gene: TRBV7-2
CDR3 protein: CASSPDDGKLFF

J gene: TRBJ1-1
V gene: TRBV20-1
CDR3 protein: CSARDTGRGTEAFF

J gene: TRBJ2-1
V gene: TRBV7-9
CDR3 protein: CASSRTGTVTYNEQFF

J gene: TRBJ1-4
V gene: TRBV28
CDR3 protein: CASSFGGEAEKLFF